The clone carrying this T cell receptor beta chain was observed a handful of times. CDR1 SGHAT and CDR2 FQNNGV come from the germline V gene. The CDR3 length is 15 residues. The V and J ends lost 1 base and 5 bases respectively, with 11 bases between them. This sample is part of a study of tumour-infiltrating T cells in Burkitt lymphoma. Study overall: The Burkitt lymphoma cohort spanned all epidemiological subtypes.

Profiling relied on immunoSEQ multiplex PCR, and the TCRdb table lists in-frame clones only, not all of them. This table has around 1,600 clones, over 10% appearing once. Material: tumor tissue. This TCR was sampled from a human donor with Burkitt lymphoma. This rearrangement joins TRBV11-2 to TRBJ2-2; D tentatively fits TRBD1 or TRBD2 (6 bases each). CDR3 in amino acids: CASSLVGGQTGELFF. Written as DNA, the CDR3 is TGTGCCAGCAGCTTAGTAGGGGGGCAGACCGGGGAGCTGTTTTTT.